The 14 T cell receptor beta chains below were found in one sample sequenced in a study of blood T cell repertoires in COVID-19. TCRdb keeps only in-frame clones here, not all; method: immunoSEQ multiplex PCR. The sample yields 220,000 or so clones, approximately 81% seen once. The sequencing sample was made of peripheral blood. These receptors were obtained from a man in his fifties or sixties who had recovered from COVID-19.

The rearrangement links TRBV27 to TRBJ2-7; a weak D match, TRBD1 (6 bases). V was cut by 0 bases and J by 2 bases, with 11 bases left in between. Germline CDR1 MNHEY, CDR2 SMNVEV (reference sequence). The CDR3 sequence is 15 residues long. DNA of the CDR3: TGTGCCAGCAGTTTATCGGACAGAGTAGCCTACGAGCAGTACTTC. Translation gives CASSLSDRVAYEQYF.

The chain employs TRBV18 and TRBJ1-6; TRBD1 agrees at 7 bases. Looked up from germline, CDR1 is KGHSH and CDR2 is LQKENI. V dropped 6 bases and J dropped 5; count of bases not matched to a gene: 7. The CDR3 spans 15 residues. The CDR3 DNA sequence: TGTGCCAGCTCGCCGGGACAGCCCGATAATTCACCCCTCCACTTT. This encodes CASSPGQPDNSPLHF.

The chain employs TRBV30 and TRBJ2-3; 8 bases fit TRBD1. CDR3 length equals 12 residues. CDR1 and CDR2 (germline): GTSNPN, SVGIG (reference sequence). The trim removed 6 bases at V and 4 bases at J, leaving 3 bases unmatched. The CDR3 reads CACQGAPDTQYF. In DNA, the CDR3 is TGTGCCTGTCAGGGGGCTCCAGATACGCAGTATTTT.

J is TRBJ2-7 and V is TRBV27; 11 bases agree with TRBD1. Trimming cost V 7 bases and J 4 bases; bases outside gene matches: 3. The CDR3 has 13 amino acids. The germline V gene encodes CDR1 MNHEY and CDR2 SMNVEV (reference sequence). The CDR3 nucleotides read TGTGCCAGCAAGGACAGGGGGCCTTACGAGCAGTACTTC. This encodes CASKDRGPYEQYF.

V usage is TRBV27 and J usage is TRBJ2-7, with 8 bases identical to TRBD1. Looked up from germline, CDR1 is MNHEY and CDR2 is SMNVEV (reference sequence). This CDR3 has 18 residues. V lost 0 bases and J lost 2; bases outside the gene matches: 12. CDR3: CASSLSGVDRVLPYEQYF. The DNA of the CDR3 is TGTGCCAGCAGTTTATCAGGTGTGGACAGGGTGTTACCCTACGAGCAGTACTTC.

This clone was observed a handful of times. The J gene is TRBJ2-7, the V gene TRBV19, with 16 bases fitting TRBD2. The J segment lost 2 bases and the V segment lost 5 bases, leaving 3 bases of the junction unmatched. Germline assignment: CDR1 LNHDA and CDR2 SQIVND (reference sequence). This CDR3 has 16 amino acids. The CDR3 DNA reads TGTGCCAGTAGTGCGGGACTAGCGGGAGGGCCCTACGAGCAGTACTTC. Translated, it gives CASSAGLAGGPYEQYF.

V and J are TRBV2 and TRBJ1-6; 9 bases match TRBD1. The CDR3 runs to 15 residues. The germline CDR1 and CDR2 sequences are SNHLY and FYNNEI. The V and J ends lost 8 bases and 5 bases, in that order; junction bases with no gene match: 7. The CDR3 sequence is CASAQGAYDNSPLHF. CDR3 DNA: TGTGCCAGCGCACAGGGGGCCTATGATAATTCACCCCTCCACTTT.

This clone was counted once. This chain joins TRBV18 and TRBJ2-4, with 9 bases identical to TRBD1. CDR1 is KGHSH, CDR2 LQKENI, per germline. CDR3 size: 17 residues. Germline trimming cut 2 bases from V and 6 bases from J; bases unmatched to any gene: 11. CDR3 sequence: CASSPGRTGVGGNIQYF. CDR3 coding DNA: TGTGCCAGCTCACCAGGGCGGACAGGGGTTGGTGGAAACATTCAGTACTTC.

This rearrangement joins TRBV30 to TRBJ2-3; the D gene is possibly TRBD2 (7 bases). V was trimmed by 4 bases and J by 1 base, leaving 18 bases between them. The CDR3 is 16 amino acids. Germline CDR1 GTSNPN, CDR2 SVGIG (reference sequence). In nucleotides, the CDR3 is TGTGCCTGGAACCAAAGGGGGAGGGCCGGCACAGATACGCAGTATTTT. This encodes CAWNQRGRAGTDTQYF.

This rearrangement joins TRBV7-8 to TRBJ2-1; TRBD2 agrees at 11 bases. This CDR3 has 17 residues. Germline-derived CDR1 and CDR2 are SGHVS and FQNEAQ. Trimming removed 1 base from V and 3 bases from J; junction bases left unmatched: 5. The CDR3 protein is CASSLVLAGAGYNEQFF. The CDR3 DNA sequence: TGTGCCAGCAGCTTAGTACTAGCGGGAGCTGGCTACAATGAGCAGTTCTTC.

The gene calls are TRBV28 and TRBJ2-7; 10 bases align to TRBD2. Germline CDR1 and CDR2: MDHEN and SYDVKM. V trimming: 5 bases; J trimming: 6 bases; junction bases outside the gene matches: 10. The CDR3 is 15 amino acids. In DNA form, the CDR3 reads TGTGCCAGCAGTAGTGGGGGACTAGCGAGTCGCGAGCAGTACTTC. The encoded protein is CASSSGGLASREQYF. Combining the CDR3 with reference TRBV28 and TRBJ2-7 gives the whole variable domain DVKVTQSSRYLVKRTGEKVFLECVQDMDHENMFWYRQDPGLGLRLIYFSYDVKMKEKGDIPEGYSVSREKKERFSLILESASTNQTSMYLCASSSGGLASREQYFGPGTRLTVT.

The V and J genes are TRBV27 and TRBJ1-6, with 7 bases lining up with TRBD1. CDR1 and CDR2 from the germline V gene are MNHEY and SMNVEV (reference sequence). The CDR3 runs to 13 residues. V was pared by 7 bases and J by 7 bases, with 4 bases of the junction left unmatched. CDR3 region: CASTTGQNSPLHF. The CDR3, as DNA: TGTGCCAGCACGACGGGACAGAATTCACCCCTCCACTTT.

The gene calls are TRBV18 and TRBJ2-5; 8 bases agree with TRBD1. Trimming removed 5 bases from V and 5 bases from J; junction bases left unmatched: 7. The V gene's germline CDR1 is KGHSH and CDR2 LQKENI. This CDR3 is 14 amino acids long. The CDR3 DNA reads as TGTGCCAGCTCAATCCAGGGGGCTGGGGAGACCCAGTACTTC. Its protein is CASSIQGAGETQYF.

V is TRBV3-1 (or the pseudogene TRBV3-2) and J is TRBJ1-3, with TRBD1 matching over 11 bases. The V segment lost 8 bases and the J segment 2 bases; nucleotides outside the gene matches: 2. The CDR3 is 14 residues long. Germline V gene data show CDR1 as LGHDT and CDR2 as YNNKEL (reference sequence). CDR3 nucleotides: TGTGCCAGCGGACAGGGGGCGGCTGGAAACACCATATATTTT. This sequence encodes CASGQGAAGNTIYF.